Shown below are 7 T cell receptor beta chains from a single sample sequenced in a study of blood T cell repertoires in COVID-19. Libraries were prepared by immunoSEQ multiplex PCR; TCRdb keeps only in-frame clonotypes and omits some of them. The table lists about 320,000 clones, 85% of them singletons. The sequencing sample was made of peripheral blood. Source of these receptors: a human donor in a cohort sampled during active COVID-19.

J is TRBJ2-7 and V is TRBV11-2; D possibly corresponds to TRBD2 (6 bases). The CDR3 loop spans 13 amino acids. V lost 9 bases and J lost 6, with 18 bases in between. Germline V gives CDR1 SGHAT, CDR2 FQNNGV. The CDR3 DNA is TGTGCCAGGCAACTCCCTGCGGGGCGCGAGCAGTACTTC. Translated: CARQLPAGREQYF.

This clone was detected a few times. The chain has TRBV7-2 and TRBJ2-7; TRBD1 matches at 7 bases. V lost 5 bases, J lost 2 bases, and 9 bases stayed unmatched. The CDR3 is made up of 15 amino acids. Germline CDR1 is SGHTA and CDR2 is FQGNSA. The CDR3 DNA follows: TGTGCCAGCAGCCTGGGACAGAGAGGGCCCTACGAGCAGTACTTC. Residues: CASSLGQRGPYEQYF. Complete variable domain (other parts from reference TRBV7-2 and TRBJ2-7): GAGVSQSPSNKVTEKGKDVELRCDPISGHTALYWYRQSLGQGLEFLIYFQGNSAPDKSGLPSDRFSAERTGGSVSTLTIQRTQQEDSAVYLCASSLGQRGPYEQYFGPGTRLTVT.

This chain links TRBV3-1 (or the pseudogene TRBV3-2) with TRBJ1-2; possibly TRBD1 for D (5 bases). Trimming pared 7 bases from V and 5 bases from J, leaving 20 bases between. The CDR3 runs to 15 residues. Germline V gives CDR1 LGHDT, CDR2 YNNKEL (reference sequence). The DNA for the CDR3 is TGTGCCAGCAAGCCAGGGTCCTCCGTTGAGTATGGCTACACCTTC. Encoded protein: CASKPGSSVEYGYTF.

This chain links TRBV7-3 with TRBJ2-7, with 8 bases lining up with TRBD1. Germline V CDR1 and CDR2: SGHTA, FQGTGA. The J segment lost 7 bases and the V segment lost 5 bases, leaving 10 bases of the junction unmatched. CDR3 length: 14 residues. The CDR3: CASSQGQGAGEQYF. The CDR3 region has the DNA TGTGCCAGCAGCCAAGGGCAGGGGGCCGGGGAGCAGTACTTC.

This clone was observed a handful of times. This chain joins TRBV19 and TRBJ1-1; D might be TRBD1 (5 bases). V lost 0 bases, J lost 4 bases, and 9 bases lay in between. CDR1 LNHDA and CDR2 SQIVND come from the germline V gene (reference sequence). This CDR3 contains 14 residues. The CDR3 nucleotides are TGTGCCAGTAGTATAGATACCCAGGGCACTGAAGCTTTCTTT. Translating gives CASSIDTQGTEAFF.

The V gene is TRBV19, the J gene TRBJ1-2; no clear D gene. Germline assignment: CDR1 LNHDA and CDR2 SQIVND (reference sequence). The CDR3 length is 15 residues. Trimming stripped 3 bases from V and 0 bases from J, with 11 bases between. CDR3 sequence: CASSIIGGSNYGYTF. CDR3 nucleotide sequence: TGTGCCAGTAGTATTATCGGCGGATCTAACTATGGCTACACCTTC.

The gene calls are TRBV4-1 and TRBJ2-5, with 9 positions matching TRBD2. Germline assignment: CDR1 MGHRA and CDR2 YSYEKL. The trim removed 1 base at V and 1 base at J, leaving 7 bases unmatched. CDR3 length: 17 residues. CDR3 bases: TGCGCCAGCAGCCAAGTCGGGCGGGGGGGCGCCCAAGAGACCCAGTACTTC. Its protein is CASSQVGRGGAQETQYF.